The T cell receptor beta chain described here comes from a study of blood T cell repertoires in COVID-19. Libraries were prepared by immunoSEQ multiplex PCR; TCRdb keeps only in-frame clonotypes and omits some of them. The data contain tens of thousands of clones, around 78% of them singletons. Germline CDR1 SNHLY, CDR2 FYNNEI. The ends lost 4 bases at V and 5 bases at J; junction bases unmatched: 4. CDR3 length: 13 amino acids. This chain joins TRBV2 and TRBJ2-7; TRBD2 matches at 8 bases. This TCR derives from a man aged 55 to 70 with acute or convalescent COVID-19. Sequenced sample: peripheral blood. CDR3 nucleotide sequence: TGTGCCAGCAGTGTTAGCGGGATACACGAGCAGTACTTC. It is translated as CASSVSGIHEQYF.